These 19 T cell receptor beta chains share one sample of origin, sequenced in a study of blood T cell repertoires in COVID-19. TCRdb keeps only in-frame clones here, not all; method: immunoSEQ multiplex PCR. The sample shows more than 80,000 clones, around 81% of them seen only once. Sequencing was performed on peripheral blood. All receptors derive from a woman aged 70 to 79 with acute or convalescent COVID-19.

In its sample, this clone was seen once. V gene TRBV2 combines with J gene TRBJ1-5; no clear D gene. This CDR3 region has 14 residues. Germline-derived CDR1 and CDR2 are SNHLY and FYNNEI. The ends were cut back, 5 bases at V and 2 bases at J, with 10 bases in the middle. The CDR3 loop reads CASSSLTGNQPQHF. The DNA for the CDR3 is TGTGCCAGCAGTAGCCTGACTGGCAATCAGCCCCAGCATTTT.

The chain joins TRBV29-1 to TRBJ1-2; D remains ambiguous. Germline values: CDR1 SQVTM, CDR2 ANQGSEA. With 4 bases removed from V and 6 bases from J, the gap between germline ends came to 12 bases. The CDR3 is made up of 12 amino acids. CDR3 nucleotides: TGCAGCGTTGCCGGGTTAAGGAATGGCTACACCTTC. This gives the protein CSVAGLRNGYTF.

The rearrangement uses TRBV6-5 and TRBJ1-2, with 7 bases identical to TRBD1. The germline gives CDR1 MNHEY, CDR2 SVGAGI. V lost 6 bases, J lost 5 bases, and 12 bases stayed unmatched. The CDR3 has 15 residues. CDR3 sequence: CASSLQGIGGYGYTF. CDR3 nucleotide sequence: TGTGCCAGCAGCCTACAGGGGATCGGAGGATATGGCTACACCTTC.

The V call is TRBV19, the J call TRBJ2-7; 8 bases fit TRBD2. CDR3 length: 16 residues. The J segment lost 8 bases and the V segment lost 6 bases, leaving 18 bases of the junction unmatched. Per the germline V gene, CDR1 is LNHDA and CDR2 is SQIVND (reference sequence). The CDR3 nucleotides read TGTGCCAGTAGAGAGAGGACTAGCTCTGCGCGAGGGAAGCAGTACTTC. Translated, it gives CASRERTSSARGKQYF.

The chain uses TRBV7-9 and TRBJ2-1; tentative D call: TRBD2 (6 bases). Trimming shortened V by 5 bases and J by 1 base, and 27 bases separated the two germline ends. The CDR3 loop spans 20 amino acids. Germline V lookup: CDR1 SEHNR, CDR2 FQNEAQ (reference sequence). The CDR3 sequence is CASSKNTPFFGRGSYNEQFF. In DNA, the CDR3 is TGTGCCAGCAGCAAAAACACCCCATTTTTCGGCCGGGGGTCCTACAATGAGCAGTTCTTC.

V usage is TRBV30 and J usage is TRBJ1-2, with D unresolved. The germline CDR1 and CDR2 sequences are GTSNPN and SVGIG (reference sequence). The ends were cut back, 0 bases at V and 3 bases at J, with 14 bases in the middle. This CDR3 region has 15 residues. The DNA of the CDR3 is TGTGCCTGGAGTGTACGGGTTGACTCGGACTATGGCTACACCTTC. It yields the protein CAWSVRVDSDYGYTF.

The chain couples TRBV7-3 to TRBJ2-3; D is uncertain. Trimming shortened V by 4 bases and J by 0 bases, and 11 bases separated the two germline ends. The length of the CDR3 is 15 residues. The germline V gene encodes CDR1 SGHTA and CDR2 FQGTGA. CDR3 amino acids: CASSSYFTSTDTQYF. CDR3 nucleotides: TGTGCCAGCAGCTCCTACTTCACTAGCACAGATACGCAGTATTTT.

This clone has just one count. The gene calls are TRBV7-9 and TRBJ2-3; 8 bases match TRBD2. V trimming: 6 bases; J trimming: 4 bases; junction bases outside the gene matches: 9. Germline values: CDR1 SEHNR, CDR2 FQNEAQ (reference sequence). There are 15 residues in the CDR3. CDR3 loop: CASSLAGVRSDTQYF. The CDR3 coding sequence is TGTGCCAGCAGTCTAGCGGGTGTCCGTTCAGATACGCAGTATTTT. Filled out from reference TRBV7-9 and TRBJ2-3, the complete variable domain reads DTGVSQNPRHKITKRGQNVTFRCDPISEHNRLYWYRQTLGQGPEFLTYFQNEAQLEKSRLLSDRFSAERPKGSFSTLEIQRTEQGDSAMYLCASSLAGVRSDTQYFGPGTRLTVL.

This clone was seen a few times. The chain is built from TRBV5-5 and TRBJ1-6, with 8 positions matching TRBD1. The germline gives CDR1 SGHKS, CDR2 YYEKEE (reference sequence). The CDR3 runs to 15 residues. After removal of 4 bases from V and 8 bases from J, the junction contained 8 bases not matched to a gene. CDR3 in DNA: TGTGCCAGCAGCACTAATCAGGGGGCTCATTCACCCCTCCACTTT. Protein: CASSTNQGAHSPLHF.

This clone was seen once. J is TRBJ2-2 and V is TRBV29-1; 8 nucleotides line up with TRBD1. Germline CDR1 and CDR2: SQVTM and ANQGSEA. J gave up 6 bases and V 3 bases, and 6 bases lay outside the gene matches. This CDR3 region has 14 residues. In nucleotides, the CDR3 is TGCAGCGTTGAGCAGGGGGCTATTGCCGGGGAGCTGTTTTTT. Its protein product is CSVEQGAIAGELFF.

The CDR3 sequence: CASSDGGYGYTF. The DNA for the CDR3 is TGCGCCAGCAGCGACGGAGGGTATGGCTACACCTTC. The V and J genes are TRBV5-1 and TRBJ1-2; D ambiguous. The CDR3 covers 12 residues. Germline values: CDR1 SGHRS, CDR2 YFSETQ. The V end was cut by 4 bases, the J end by 5 bases, with 9 bases between.

The genes are TRBV6-4 and TRBJ1-5; the match to TRBD1 covers 7 bases. Germline-derived CDR1 and CDR2 are MRHNA and SNTAGT. With 3 bases clipped from V and 4 bases from J, the junction kept 6 bases outside the gene matches. The length of the CDR3 is 15 residues. In DNA form, the CDR3 reads TGTGCCAGCAGTGAAACAGGGACAGTAAATCAGCCCCAGCATTTT. This sequence encodes CASSETGTVNQPQHF.

This chain uses TRBV29-1 with TRBJ1-1, with TRBD1 matching 7 bases. V trimming: 6 bases; J trimming: 6 bases; junction bases outside the gene matches: 16. In germline, CDR1 is SQVTM, CDR2 ANQGSEA. The CDR3 length is 15 residues. The DNA for the CDR3 is TGCAGCGTCAGACAGATGACAGGGTATGTCCCTGAAGCTTTCTTT. Amino acids: CSVRQMTGYVPEAFF.

V usage is TRBV2 and J usage is TRBJ1-6, with 7 bases lining up with TRBD1. Germline V gene data show CDR1 as SNHLY and CDR2 as FYNNEI. Losses at the gene ends were 5 bases for V and 7 bases for J; bases not matched to a gene: 11. This CDR3 is 16 amino acids long. CDR3 bases: TGTGCCAGCAGTTTCCAGGGGGGTAGGGGAAATTCACCCCTCCACTTT. Amino acid sequence: CASSFQGGRGNSPLHF.

The chain has TRBV19 and TRBJ1-2, with TRBD1 matching 11 bases. This CDR3 spans 16 amino acids. The J segment lost 7 bases and the V segment lost 4 bases, leaving 11 bases of the junction unmatched. CDR1 and CDR2 from the germline V gene are LNHDA and SQIVND (reference sequence). The CDR3 region has the DNA TGTGCCAGTAGTAACCTCCCGGGACAGGGGGGTTCTGGCTACACCTTC. Translating it yields CASSNLPGQGGSGYTF.

CDR3 region: CSVDWGGDTEAFF. The CDR3 DNA follows: TGCAGCGTTGATTGGGGGGGCGACACTGAAGCTTTCTTT. The chain employs TRBV29-1 and TRBJ1-1; possibly TRBD1 for D (6 bases). With 3 bases removed from V and 3 bases from J, the gap between germline ends came to 11 bases. The CDR3 spans 13 residues. Germline V gives CDR1 SQVTM, CDR2 ANQGSEA.

DNA of the CDR3: TGTGCCAGCACGCCCGGGGACAGGGAGACTTCACCCCTCCACTTT. Its translation is CASTPGDRETSPLHF. The V call is TRBV6-5, the J call TRBJ1-6, with TRBD1 identical over 9 bases. The CDR3 has 15 residues. Germline CDR1 reads MNHEY; CDR2 reads SVGAGI. V lost 7 bases and J lost 9; bases outside the gene matches: 10.

The chain links TRBV28 to TRBJ1-3; D is unclear. The CDR3 contains 14 residues. The germline CDR1 and CDR2 sequences are MDHEN and SYDVKM. Trimming took 7 bases from V and 2 from J, leaving 12 bases between them. The CDR3 bases are TGTGCCAGCATAAGTCGACTGGCTGGAAACACCATATATTTT. It encodes CASISRLAGNTIYF.

The chain links TRBV5-5 to TRBJ1-1; TRBD1 matches at 7 bases. The CDR3 has 15 amino acids. In germline, CDR1 is SGHKS, CDR2 YYEKEE (reference sequence). With V trimmed by 0 bases and J by 1 base, 3 bases remained unmatched. The CDR3 region is CASSLVGTENTEAFF. The CDR3 bases are TGTGCCAGCAGCTTGGTGGGGACAGAGAACACTGAAGCTTTCTTT. Using reference TRBV5-5 and TRBJ1-1 for the parts outside the CDR3, the full variable domain is DAGVTQSPTHLIKTRGQQVTLRCSPISGHKSVSWYQQVLGQGPQFIFQYYEKEERGRGNFPDRFSARQFPNYSSELNVNALLLGDSALYLCASSLVGTENTEAFFGQGTRLTVV.